This T cell receptor (beta chain) was found in a study of blood T cell repertoires in COVID-19. About the research overall: Sample material is recorded as cDNA or gDNA derived from T cells, B-cell-depleted T cells, or PBMCs.

Profiling relied on immunoSEQ multiplex PCR, and the TCRdb table lists in-frame clones only, not all of them. The profile shows some 200,000 clones, 86% of them singletons. The sample was peripheral blood. The sequence derives from a man over 45 with acute or convalescent COVID-19.

The CDR3: CASSLNSGPSYNEQFF. The CDR3 DNA follows: TGTGCCAGCAGCCTCAACAGCGGGCCTTCCTACAATGAGCAGTTCTTC. The gene calls are TRBV5-5 and TRBJ2-1; TRBD2 is a possible D gene (6 bases). Germline CDR1 is SGHKS and CDR2 is YYEKEE (reference sequence). This CDR3 has 16 amino acids. V was cut by 4 bases and J by 1 base, with 15 bases left in between.